This T cell receptor (beta chain) comes out of a study of T cell repertoires in cytomegalovirus infection. Study context: Signatures in public TCR beta sequences pointed to both CMV infection and matching HLA type.

Study outcomes and limitations: The study found HLA-C-restricted CMV-specific TCR beta clonotypes dominating the ex vivo response. Frequencies of public TCR beta families were cumulated, and this identified carriers of CMV plus the relevant HLA.

TCRdb re-derived calls from the reads in MiXCR, one entry per CDR3 protein. This table holds roughly 720,000 distinct CDR3 sequences, approximately 40% found once. This clonotype was recorded many times. As yet, its antigen is unknown. V lost 2 bases to trimming and J lost 5 bases, with 12 bases between them. The germline gives CDR1 SGHVS, CDR2 FNYEAQ. There are 15 residues in the CDR3. Material for sequencing was PBMCs. The rearrangement links TRBV7-6 to TRBJ2-2; D remains ambiguous. This TCR was sampled from a human donor in good health (CMV status not recorded). Some clones in this sample may be carry-over from other donors' samples. The DNA of the CDR3 is TGTGCCAGCAGCTTAACAGTTCCCGAGACCGGGGAGCTGTTTTTT. It translates to CASSLTVPETGELFF.